The 29 T cell receptor beta chains below come from one sample, sequenced in a study of blood T cell repertoires in COVID-19 (dated by TCRdb to about 2020). The library was made by the immunoSEQ multiplex PCR assay. This immuneACCESS table, as held by TCRdb, lists in-frame sequences with V and J called but not all clones. Of the missing ones, under half trace to an unresolved V gene in checked studies; the others have no known cause. In this sample the table shows tens of thousands of clones, 88% of which occur a single time. Of the sample, roughly 29% is held by the ten largest clones. Sequenced material: peripheral blood. These receptors came from a man aged 45-65 years with acute or convalescent COVID-19.

The chain carries TRBV27 and TRBJ2-1, with a possible D match to TRBD2 (5 bases). Germline V gene lookup returns CDR1 MNHEY and CDR2 SMNVEV (reference sequence). This CDR3 has 13 residues. V was pared by 6 bases and J by 3 bases, with 9 bases between. The CDR3 reads CASSRTSYNEQFF. The CDR3 DNA reads as TGTGCCAGCAGCCGAACTAGCTACAATGAGCAGTTCTTC.

In DNA, the CDR3 is TGTGCCAGCAGTTTTGGAGGGTCTGGGGCCAACGTCCTGACTTTC. This translates into CASSFGGSGANVLTF. The chain recombines TRBV27 with TRBJ2-6; D may be TRBD2 (6 bases). Per the germline V gene, CDR1 is MNHEY and CDR2 is SMNVEV (reference sequence). V was shortened by 3 bases and J by 1 base, with 7 bases between the two germline ends. The CDR3 extends over 15 amino acids.

The DNA of the CDR3 is TGTGCCAGCAGCGCTTCTAACTATGGCTACACCTTC. Its protein product is CASSASNYGYTF. V gene TRBV9 combines with J gene TRBJ1-2; D is undetermined. From germline, CDR1 is SGDLS and CDR2 YYNGEE. The V end was cut by 3 bases, the J end by 0 bases, with 3 bases between. The CDR3 sequence is 12 residues long.

This rearrangement joins TRBV9 to TRBJ1-2; 8 bases fit TRBD1. Trimming cost V 4 bases and J 4 bases; bases outside gene matches: 9. Germline V gene lookup returns CDR1 SGDLS and CDR2 YYNGEE. CDR3 length: 15 residues. CDR3: CASSPRDRGFYGYTF. The CDR3 nucleotides read TGTGCCAGCAGCCCCCGTGACAGGGGTTTCTATGGCTACACCTTC.

The V call is TRBV28, the J call TRBJ1-4, with D uncertain. The germline V gene encodes CDR1 MDHEN and CDR2 SYDVKM. The CDR3 sequence is 13 residues long. V was clipped by 6 bases and J by 8 bases, with 13 bases between them. CDR3 loop: CASRERGNEKLFF. Written as DNA, the CDR3 is TGTGCCAGCAGAGAGCGGGGAAACGAAAAACTGTTTTTT. The whole variable domain, filled in from reference TRBV28 and TRBJ1-4, reads DVKVTQSSRYLVKRTGEKVFLECVQDMDHENMFWYRQDPGLGLRLIYFSYDVKMKEKGDIPEGYSVSREKKERFSLILESASTNQTSMYLCASRERGNEKLFFGSGTQLSVL.

The chain has TRBV27 and TRBJ2-5; TRBD2 matches at 10 bases. The CDR3 is 14 amino acids. Germline values: CDR1 MNHEY, CDR2 SMNVEV (reference sequence). Trimming cost V 3 bases and J 3 bases; bases outside gene matches: 1. DNA for the CDR3: TGTGCCAGCAGTTTTCTAGCGGGGGAAGAGACCCAGTACTTC. Translating it yields CASSFLAGEETQYF.

CDR3 in DNA: TGTGCCACCAGTGATCAGGTGGGGACAGGGATCGCAGATACGCAGTATTTT. It translates to CATSDQVGTGIADTQYF. The V call is TRBV24-1, the J call TRBJ2-3; 9 nucleotides agree with TRBD1. The CDR3 has 17 amino acids. J was trimmed by 4 bases and V by 3 bases; bases with no gene match: 10. In germline, CDR1 is KGHDR, CDR2 SFDVKD.

This clone came up a few times. V and J are TRBV3-1 (or the pseudogene TRBV3-2) and TRBJ1-6; TRBD1 aligns across 8 bases. Germline V lookup: CDR1 LGHDT, CDR2 YNNKEL (reference sequence). The trim removed 4 bases at V and 6 bases at J, leaving 5 bases unmatched. This CDR3 has 15 residues. The CDR3 nucleotides read TGTGCCAGCAGCCTCATCGGGACAGGTAATTCACCCCTCCACTTT. Its protein is CASSLIGTGNSPLHF.

The chain is built from TRBV9 and TRBJ2-3; D call uncertain. V was trimmed by 4 bases and J by 5 bases, leaving 23 bases between them. CDR1 SGDLS and CDR2 YYNGEE come from the germline V gene. This CDR3 is built from 17 residues. The CDR3 DNA reads as TGTGCCAGCAGCCCTCATGGTCAGACTCAACGCAAAGATACGCAGTATTTT. Translating gives CASSPHGQTQRKDTQYF.

This clone was observed a handful of times. The chain has TRBV15 and TRBJ1-6, with 11 bases aligning to TRBD1. The CDR3 has 17 residues. The germline V gene encodes CDR1 LNHNV and CDR2 YYDKDF (reference sequence). The V gene end was trimmed by 1 base and the J gene end by 2 bases; junction bases not matched to a gene: 1. The CDR3 sequence: CATSRGGQGAYNSPLHF. Here the CDR3 DNA reads TGTGCCACCAGCAGAGGGGGACAGGGGGCCTATAATTCACCCCTCCACTTT.

CDR3 nucleotides: TGTGCCAGCAGCTCGGACGGGGGTCACAATGAGCAGTTCTTC. It translates to CASSSDGGHNEQFF. V is TRBV5-5 and J is TRBJ2-1; D might be TRBD2 (6 bases). The germline V gene encodes CDR1 SGHKS and CDR2 YYEKEE (reference sequence). V lost 3 bases, J lost 5 bases, and 12 bases lay in between. This CDR3 has 14 residues.

This clone appeared a single time. V gene TRBV7-6 combines with J gene TRBJ1-1, with TRBD1 matching 9 bases. J gave up 8 bases and V 5 bases, and 6 bases lay outside the gene matches. CDR1 is SGHVS and CDR2 is FNYEAQ in the germline V gene. This CDR3 is 13 amino acids long. The CDR3 DNA sequence: TGTGCCAGCAGCAATTACAGGGGGCAAGAAGCTTTCTTT. It is translated as CASSNYRGQEAFF.

The rearrangement uses TRBV27 and TRBJ2-2, with D unresolved. V was cut by 2 bases and J by 9 bases, with 10 bases left in between. CDR3 size: 13 residues. CDR1 and CDR2 (germline): MNHEY, SMNVEV (reference sequence). Here the CDR3 reads CASSLSRSRELFF. In nucleotides, the CDR3 is TGTGCCAGCAGTTTAAGCAGGTCCAGGGAGCTGTTTTTT.

The chain uses TRBV5-1 and TRBJ2-3; tentative D call: TRBD1 (6 bases). The ends were cut back, 1 base at V and 6 bases at J, with 12 bases in the middle. CDR3 length equals 14 residues. Per the germline V gene, CDR1 is SGHRS and CDR2 is YFSETQ. The CDR3 DNA sequence: TGCGCCAGCAGCTTGTTTACAGGGTCGGATACGCAGTATTTT. This translates into CASSLFTGSDTQYF.

The genes are TRBV5-1 and TRBJ2-5; 9 bases map to TRBD1. Germline CDR1 and CDR2: SGHRS and YFSETQ. Trimming removed 4 bases from V and 4 bases from J; junction bases left unmatched: 8. This CDR3 has 15 residues. The CDR3 protein is CASSVIDRGSETQYF. The CDR3 DNA reads TGCGCCAGCAGCGTCATTGACAGGGGGTCAGAGACCCAGTACTTC.

In this sample, this clone turned up once. The chain recombines TRBV6-6 with TRBJ2-7; possible D gene TRBD2, 6 bases. V was clipped by 6 bases and J by 0 bases, with 12 bases between them. This CDR3 has 14 amino acids. Germline CDR1 reads MNHNY; CDR2 reads SVGAGI (reference sequence). The CDR3 region is CASSWDFSSYEQYF. The DNA of the CDR3 is TGTGCCAGCAGCTGGGACTTTAGCTCCTACGAGCAGTACTTC.

The chain couples TRBV4-2 to TRBJ1-2; 8 bases line up with TRBD1. Germline V gives CDR1 LGHNA, CDR2 YNFKEQ. The CDR3 sequence is 14 residues long. V dropped 0 bases and J dropped 5; count of bases not matched to a gene: 2. The CDR3 DNA follows: TGTGCCAGCAGCCAAGATACAGGGGGGTATGGCTACACCTTC. Encoded protein: CASSQDTGGYGYTF.

The chain combines TRBV7-2 with TRBJ2-3; D is uncertain. The CDR3 has 14 amino acids. Trimming took 2 bases from V and 2 from J, leaving 8 bases between them. Germline CDR1 and CDR2: SGHTA and FQGNSA. The CDR3 is CASSLSALTDTQYF. CDR3 sequence (DNA): TGTGCCAGCAGCTTAAGTGCGCTCACAGATACGCAGTATTTT.

The chain combines TRBV5-1 with TRBJ2-7, with 7 positions matching TRBD2. The CDR3 spans 15 residues. Looked up from germline, CDR1 is SGHRS and CDR2 is YFSETQ. The V gene end was trimmed by 0 bases and the J gene end by 3 bases; junction bases not matched to a gene: 6. CDR3 DNA: TGCGCCAGCAGCTTGGATCGGCGGGGGTACTACGAGCAGTACTTC. Translating it yields CASSLDRRGYYEQYF.

The chain has TRBV24-1 and TRBJ2-3, with D possibly matching TRBD2 (6 bases). The germline V gene encodes CDR1 KGHDR and CDR2 SFDVKD. V shed 1 base and J shed 4 bases, with 14 bases lying between them. This CDR3 is built from 16 residues. In nucleotides, the CDR3 is TGTGCCACCAGTGATTTCGGGGGAATTGGGTCAGATACGCAGTATTTT. Its translation: CATSDFGGIGSDTQYF.

The chain uses TRBV11-2 and TRBJ2-3, with D possibly being TRBD2 (7 bases). This CDR3 comprises 14 residues. Germline lookup yields CDR1 SGHAT and CDR2 FQNNGV. V was clipped by 7 bases and J by 4 bases, with 15 bases between them. CDR3 coding DNA: TGTGCCAGCATCTCGGGGGGCAGGTCAGATACGCAGTATTTT. Translation gives CASISGGRSDTQYF.

CDR3 loop: CASTPQGADYGYTF. The CDR3 region has the DNA TGTGCCAGCACCCCACAGGGGGCGGACTATGGCTACACCTTC. This chain links TRBV6-5 with TRBJ1-2; 9 nucleotides line up with TRBD1. Germline values: CDR1 MNHEY, CDR2 SVGAGI. V lost 7 bases to trimming and J lost 3 bases; unmatched junction nucleotides: 6. The CDR3 covers 14 residues.

The chain links TRBV6-5 to TRBJ2-2, with D tentatively TRBD2 (6 bases). The CDR3 runs to 15 residues. Trimming took off 6 bases at V and 4 bases at J, with 15 bases between the two ends. The V gene's germline CDR1 is MNHEY and CDR2 SVGAGI. The CDR3 spells CASRALGRRTGELFF. Here the CDR3 DNA reads TGTGCCAGCAGGGCCCTGGGGAGGCGCACCGGGGAGCTGTTTTTT.

Turning to this clone: Other DNA sequences of this sample code for an identical CDR3. The V gene is TRBV6-2 or TRBV6-3, the J gene TRBJ1-5; D may be TRBD1 (6 bases). V was cut by 5 bases and J by 4 bases, with 9 bases left in between. The CDR3 contains 13 residues. The germline V gene encodes CDR1 MNHEY and CDR2 SVGEGT. CDR3: CASSQGLNQPQHF. The DNA for the CDR3 is TGTGCCAGCAGTCAGGGGTTAAATCAGCCCCAGCATTTT.

This clone was seen only once. The chain has TRBV6-1 and TRBJ1-3; possibly TRBD1 for D (5 bases). This CDR3 is built from 18 residues. The V gene lost 3 bases and the J gene lost 0 bases, with 18 bases spanning the gap. Germline V gives CDR1 MNHNS, CDR2 SASEGT. The CDR3 region is CASSDWFAKQGSGNTIYF. The CDR3 coding sequence is TGTGCCAGCAGTGATTGGTTCGCGAAGCAGGGCTCTGGAAACACCATATATTTT.

This chain uses TRBV27 with TRBJ1-5; 7 bases are shared with TRBD1. Trimming at V came to 2 bases and at J to 5 bases, leaving 9 bases not matched to a gene. Per germline, CDR1 MNHEY and CDR2 SMNVEV (reference sequence). The CDR3 is 16 amino acids. CDR3 in amino acids: CASSLTGALGDQPQHF. The CDR3 DNA sequence: TGTGCCAGCAGTTTAACAGGGGCTTTGGGGGATCAGCCCCAGCATTTT.

The chain is built from TRBV18 and TRBJ2-7; TRBD1 matches 11 bases. The CDR3 sequence is 15 residues long. The junction had 4 bases not matched to a gene; V was cut back by 0 bases and J by 6 bases. The germline V gene has CDR1 KGHSH and CDR2 LQKENI. The CDR3 DNA is TGTGCCAGCTCACCACCGGACAGGGGGCGATTCGAGCAGTACTTC. Translated: CASSPPDRGRFEQYF.

Concerning this clone: Other nucleotide sequences from this sample produce the same CDR3. This chain links TRBV18 with TRBJ1-4; no reliable D call. This CDR3 is 14 amino acids long. The germline CDR1 and CDR2 sequences are KGHSH and LQKENI. V was pared by 3 bases and J by 0 bases, with 5 bases between. CDR3 amino acids: CASSPGATNEKLFF. The CDR3 bases are TGTGCCAGCTCACCGGGAGCAACTAATGAAAAACTGTTTTTT. The whole variable domain, filled in from reference TRBV18 and TRBJ1-4, reads NAGVMQNPRHLVRRRGQEARLRCSPMKGHSHVYWYRQLPEEGLKFMVYLQKENIIDESGMPKERFSAEFPKEGPSILRIQQVVRGDSAAYFCASSPGATNEKLFFGSGTQLSVL.

The chain uses TRBV4-1 and TRBJ2-3; 8 bases map to TRBD1. Unmatched junction bases numbered 1, after V lost 1 base and J lost 4 bases. This CDR3 has 14 residues. The germline CDR1 and CDR2 sequences are MGHRA and YSYEKL. The CDR3 is CASSQGQGPDTQYF. The DNA of the CDR3 is TGCGCCAGCAGCCAAGGACAGGGGCCAGATACGCAGTATTTT.